The text below deals with one TCR beta chain. As yet, its antigen is unknown. This CDR3 has 14 residues. Per the germline V gene, CDR1 is MGHRA and CDR2 is YSYEKL. Trimming stripped 3 bases from V and 5 bases from J, with 14 bases between. This entry belongs to a study of cytomegalovirus exposure and HLA in healthy donors. Regarding the study as a whole: CMV antigen specificity of three CMV-associated chains was confirmed in vitro.

Assay: immunoSEQ multiplex PCR; the TCRdb copy retains only in-frame clones and omits some. The table has 200,000 to 250,000 clones, roughly 83% seen once. The receptor comes from a woman between 18 and 29 years old in good health and CMV-seronegative. The chain has TRBV4-1 and TRBJ2-7; D is ambiguous. Sequencing was done on a sample of PBMCs. In DNA form, the CDR3 reads TGCGCCAGCAGCCATCCTGTCAGACCCGACGAGCAGTACTTC. Its protein product is CASSHPVRPDEQYF.